Shown below are 22 T cell receptor beta chains from a single sample sequenced in a study of cytomegalovirus exposure and HLA in healthy donors. The primer mix had 60 Vbeta and 13 Jbeta primers. Using immunoSEQ multiplex PCR, the repertoire was profiled, and TCRdb retains in-frame clones only, with some absent. This sample has about 120,000 clones; over 60% occur once, and the top ten carry approximately 2.6%. The material sequenced was PBMCs. The receptors originated from a female donor in good health and CMV-seronegative.

The V call is TRBV13, the J call TRBJ1-1; D is unresolved. Germline CDR1 PRHDT, CDR2 FYEKMQ (reference sequence). V dropped 5 bases and J dropped 3 bases, with 7 bases sitting between them. The CDR3 sequence is 12 residues long. The CDR3: CASSLQYTEAFF. CDR3 DNA sequence: TGTGCCAGCAGCCTCCAGTACACTGAAGCTTTCTTT.

The gene calls are TRBV6-4 and TRBJ2-1, with TRBD2 matching over 7 bases. The junction had 8 bases not matched to a gene; V was cut back by 2 bases and J by 7 bases. Germline CDR1 MRHNA, CDR2 SNTAGT. The CDR3 loop spans 15 amino acids. DNA for the CDR3: TGTGCCAGCAGTGACAGCGGCGGGGGAGCAAATGAGCAGTTCTTC. Translating it yields CASSDSGGGANEQFF.

V is TRBV7-9 and J is TRBJ2-5; perhaps TRBD1 as D (6 bases). The CDR3 loop spans 15 amino acids. The germline V gene has CDR1 SEHNR and CDR2 FQNEAQ (reference sequence). Between the trimmed V and J ends, which lost 5 bases and 3 bases, there was a span of 16 bases. The CDR3 coding sequence is TGTGCCAGCAGCCCCGATGGACAGTCGAAAGAGACCCAGTACTTC. Amino acids: CASSPDGQSKETQYF.

The V and J genes are TRBV2 and TRBJ2-1; 7 bases are shared with TRBD1. J gave up 1 base and V 10 bases, and 10 bases lay outside the gene matches. The CDR3 runs to 15 residues. Looked up from germline, CDR1 is SNHLY and CDR2 is FYNNEI. The CDR3 sequence: CAIRLRQGSYNEQFF. In DNA form, the CDR3 reads TGTGCCATCCGACTGAGACAGGGATCCTACAATGAGCAGTTCTTC.

The chain couples TRBV30 to TRBJ2-2; 8 nucleotides agree with TRBD2. The V segment lost 3 bases and the J segment 2 bases; nucleotides outside the gene matches: 14. This CDR3 has 18 residues. Germline values: CDR1 GTSNPN, CDR2 SVGIG (reference sequence). CDR3 bases: TGTGCCTGGAGAATCCGGGGGGGCGTTATAAAAAACACCGGGGAGCTGTTTTTT. Its translation: CAWRIRGGVIKNTGELFF.

The gene calls are TRBV7-3 and TRBJ2-2, with 7 bases aligning to TRBD1. The CDR3 runs to 13 residues. CDR1 is SGHTA, CDR2 FQGTGA, per germline. Trimming at V came to 7 bases and at J to 4 bases, leaving 3 bases not matched to a gene. The CDR3 bases are TGTGCCAGCAAGGCAGGGGGCACCGGGGAGCTGTTTTTT. It yields the protein CASKAGGTGELFF. The full variable domain, its missing parts supplied by reference TRBV7-3 and TRBJ2-2, is GAGVSQTPSNKVTEKGKYVELRCDPISGHTALYWYRQSLGQGPEFLIYFQGTGAADDSGLPNDRFFAVRPEGSVSTLKIQRTERGDSAVYLCASKAGGTGELFFGEGSRLTVL.

The genes are TRBV7-2 and TRBJ2-7; 9 bases agree with TRBD1. The V segment lost 4 bases and the J segment 1 base; nucleotides outside the gene matches: 2. The germline V gene has CDR1 SGHTA and CDR2 FQGNSA. The CDR3 spans 14 residues. The CDR3 reads CASSSTGGSYEQYF. The CDR3 coding sequence is TGTGCCAGCAGCTCGACAGGGGGTTCCTACGAGCAGTACTTC. Full variable domain (missing parts from reference TRBV7-2 and TRBJ2-7): GAGVSQSPSNKVTEKGKDVELRCDPISGHTALYWYRQSLGQGLEFLIYFQGNSAPDKSGLPSDRFSAERTGGSVSTLTIQRTQQEDSAVYLCASSSTGGSYEQYFGPGTRLTVT.

The rearrangement links TRBV5-4 to TRBJ2-2; D gene unclear. This CDR3 contains 16 residues. The ends were cut back, 2 bases at V and 2 bases at J, with 13 bases in the middle. Per the germline V gene, CDR1 is SGHNT and CDR2 is YYREEE (reference sequence). In DNA, the CDR3 is TGTGCCAGCAGCTTTGCAGATCATACAAACACCGGGGAGCTGTTTTTT. Residues: CASSFADHTNTGELFF.

This chain uses TRBV30 with TRBJ2-6; possibly TRBD1 for D (5 bases). The germline gives CDR1 GTSNPN, CDR2 SVGIG (reference sequence). V was trimmed by 2 bases and J by 0 bases, leaving 8 bases between them. The CDR3 runs 15 residues. CDR3: CAWSRTRSGANVLTF. DNA of the CDR3: TGTGCCTGGAGTAGGACACGCTCTGGGGCCAACGTCCTGACTTTC. The complete variable domain, with remaining parts taken from reference TRBV30 and TRBJ2-6, reads SQTIHQWPATLVQPVGSPLSLECTVEGTSNPNLYWYRQAAGRGLQLLFYSVGIGQISSEVPQNLSASRPQDRQFILSSKKLLLSDSGFYLCAWSRTRSGANVLTFGAGSRLTVL.

The chain joins TRBV4-2 to TRBJ1-2, with 8 bases identical to TRBD1. Germline CDR1 is LGHNA and CDR2 is YNFKEQ. J gave up 2 bases and V 3 bases, and 8 bases lay outside the gene matches. The CDR3 runs to 16 residues. The CDR3 DNA reads TGTGCCAGCAGCCAGTCTACAGGGGGTGGGAACTATGGCTACACCTTC. This encodes CASSQSTGGGNYGYTF.

The chain couples TRBV7-2 to TRBJ2-7; possibly TRBD2 for D (6 bases). The CDR3 totals 16 residues. CDR1 SGHTA and CDR2 FQGNSA come from the germline V gene. V was pared by 4 bases and J by 2 bases, with 18 bases between. CDR3 sequence (DNA): TGTGCCAGCAGCTGGGAATGGAGCGGGTGGACCTACGAGCAGTACTTC. This codes for CASSWEWSGWTYEQYF.

The J gene is TRBJ1-1, the V gene TRBV16, with D possibly matching TRBD1 (5 bases). The CDR3 runs 14 residues. In germline, CDR1 is KGHSY, CDR2 FQNENV. Between the trimmed V and J ends, which lost 0 bases and 5 bases, there was a span of 10 bases. This CDR3 is CASSQSPGTTEAFF. The CDR3 coding sequence is TGTGCCAGCAGCCAATCGCCAGGGACTACTGAAGCTTTCTTT.

This clone appeared a few times. V is TRBV5-8 and J is TRBJ2-1; 15 positions match TRBD2. Germline values: CDR1 SGHTS, CDR2 YDEGEE. Trimming cost V 4 bases and J 3 bases; bases outside gene matches: 5. The CDR3 is 17 amino acids. The CDR3 coding sequence is TGTGCCAGCAGCATCGGGACTAGCGGGGGGAACTACAATGAGCAGTTCTTC. Its protein is CASSIGTSGGNYNEQFF.

The chain couples TRBV28 to TRBJ1-3; 8 nucleotides match TRBD1. This CDR3 is 15 amino acids long. V dropped 5 bases and J dropped 4; count of bases not matched to a gene: 7. Germline loops: CDR1 MDHEN, CDR2 SYDVKM. CDR3 DNA: TGTGCCAGCAGTGACGACAGGGGACCCGGAAACACCATATATTTT. This gives the protein CASSDDRGPGNTIYF.

This CDR3 reads CASSLARGEQYF. The CDR3 nucleotides are TGTGCCAGCAGCTTGGCCCGCGGAGAGCAGTACTTC. The chain is built from TRBV7-9 and TRBJ2-7; D gene uncertain. The ends were cut back, 3 bases at V and 7 bases at J, with 10 bases in the middle. There are 12 residues in the CDR3. Germline-derived CDR1 and CDR2 are SEHNR and FQNEAQ (reference sequence).

This clone was counted once. V and J are TRBV11-1 and TRBJ2-5; D might be TRBD2 (6 bases). The germline V gene encodes CDR1 SGHAT and CDR2 FQDESV (reference sequence). This CDR3 comprises 14 residues. Trimming took 1 base from V and 5 from J, leaving 11 bases between them. The DNA for the CDR3 is TGTGCCAGCAGCTTAGGTCCAGGGAGGGAGACCCAGTACTTC. This translates into CASSLGPGRETQYF.

The CDR3 here is CASCEGSYNSPLHF. CDR3 in DNA: TGTGCCAGTTGTGAGGGCTCCTATAATTCACCCCTCCACTTT. The chain has TRBV19 and TRBJ1-6; D remains unclear. Germline V gene data show CDR1 as LNHDA and CDR2 as SQIVND (reference sequence). V shed 8 bases and J shed 0 bases, with 8 bases lying between them. The CDR3 is made up of 14 amino acids.

The table lists this clone with a few counts. The junction departs from the called germline gene at one end, perhaps through a read error. V usage is TRBV10-2 and J usage is TRBJ2-3; 8 nucleotides align to TRBD2. The germline gives CDR1 WSHSY, CDR2 SAAADI. CDR3 length equals 14 residues. The CDR3 reads CASTERGYSDTQYF. The CDR3 DNA sequence: TGCGCCAGCACTGAGCGGGGGTACTCAGATACGCAGTATTTT.

The chain carries TRBV30 and TRBJ2-7; 9 bases match TRBD2. The CDR3 is made up of 13 amino acids. Per germline, CDR1 GTSNPN and CDR2 SVGIG (reference sequence). V lost 2 bases to trimming and J lost 7 bases; unmatched junction nucleotides: 6. The CDR3 DNA sequence: TGTGCCTGGAGTAGCGGGGGGACTACGGAGCAGTACTTC. Protein product: CAWSSGGTTEQYF.

The chain links TRBV7-6 to TRBJ1-3; D might be TRBD1 (5 bases). Per the germline V gene, CDR1 is SGHVS and CDR2 is FNYEAQ. Trimming removed 5 bases at V and 0 bases at J, with 17 bases between. CDR3 length: 17 amino acids. The CDR3 is CASSAGSGQNSGNTIYF. CDR3 in DNA: TGTGCCAGCAGCGCAGGATCAGGACAAAACTCTGGAAACACCATATATTTT.

The chain combines TRBV2 with TRBJ2-5; 7 nucleotides agree with TRBD2. The J call is in doubt because the DNA end fits TRBJ2-7 better. This CDR3 is built from 16 residues. The germline V gene has CDR1 SNHLY and CDR2 FYNNEI. As DNA, the CDR3 is TGTGCCAGCAGGCCAAGGGAGGGCCCCGGAGACTACGAGCAGTACTTC. This encodes CASRPREGPGDYEQYF.

This clone was counted only a few times. V is TRBV6-1 and J is TRBJ1-1, with no clear D. Germline loops: CDR1 MNHNS, CDR2 SASEGT. The CDR3 runs 13 residues. The V end was cut by 6 bases, the J end by 0 bases, with 8 bases between. The CDR3 reads CASRRTLNTEAFF. CDR3 bases: TGTGCCAGCAGGCGGACTTTGAACACTGAAGCTTTCTTT.